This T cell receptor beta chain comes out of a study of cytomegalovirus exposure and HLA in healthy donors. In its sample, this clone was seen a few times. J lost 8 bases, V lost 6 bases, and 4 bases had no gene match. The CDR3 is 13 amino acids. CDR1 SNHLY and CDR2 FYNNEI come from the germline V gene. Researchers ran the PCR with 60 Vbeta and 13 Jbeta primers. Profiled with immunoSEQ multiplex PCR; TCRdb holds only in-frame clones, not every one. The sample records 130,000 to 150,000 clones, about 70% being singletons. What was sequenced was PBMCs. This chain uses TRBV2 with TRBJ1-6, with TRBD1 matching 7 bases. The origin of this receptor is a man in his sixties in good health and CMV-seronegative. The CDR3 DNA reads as TGTGCCAGCAGGGTTGGACAGGATTCACCCCTCCACTTT. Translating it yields CASRVGQDSPLHF. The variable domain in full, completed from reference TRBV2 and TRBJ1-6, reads EPEVTQTPSHQVTQMGQEVILRCVPISNHLYFYWYRQILGQKVEFLVSFYNNEISEKSEIFDDQFSVERPDGSNFTLKIRSTKLEDSAMYFCASRVGQDSPLHFGNGTRLTVT.